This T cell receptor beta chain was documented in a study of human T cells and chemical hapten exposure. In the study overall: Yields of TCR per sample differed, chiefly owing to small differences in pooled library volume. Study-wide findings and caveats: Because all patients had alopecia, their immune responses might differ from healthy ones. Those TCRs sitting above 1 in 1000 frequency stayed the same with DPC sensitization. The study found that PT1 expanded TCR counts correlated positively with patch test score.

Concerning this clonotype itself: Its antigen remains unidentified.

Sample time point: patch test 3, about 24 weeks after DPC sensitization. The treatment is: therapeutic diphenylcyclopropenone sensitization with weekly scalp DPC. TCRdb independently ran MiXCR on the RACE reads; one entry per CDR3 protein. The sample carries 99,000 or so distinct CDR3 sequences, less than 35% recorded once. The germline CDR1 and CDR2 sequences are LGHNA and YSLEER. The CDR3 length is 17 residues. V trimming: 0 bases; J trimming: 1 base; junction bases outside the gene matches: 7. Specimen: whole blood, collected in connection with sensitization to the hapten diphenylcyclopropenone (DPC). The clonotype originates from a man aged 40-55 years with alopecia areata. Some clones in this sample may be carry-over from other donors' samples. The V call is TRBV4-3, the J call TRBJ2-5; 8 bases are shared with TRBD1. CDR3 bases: TGCGCCAGCAGCCAAGAGTGGCGGACAGGGCTCCAAGAGACCCAGTACTTC. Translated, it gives CASSQEWRTGLQETQYF.